The 5 T cell receptor beta chains below come from one sample, sequenced in a study of response to subunit inactivated influenza vaccine. TCRdb independently ran MiXCR on the RT-PCR reads; one entry per CDR3 protein. Of a few hundred thousand distinct CDR3 sequences in the sample, around 11% were seen once. Separately, the same data were catalogued under a study of T cells expressing NK-cell markers. That source adds: For TCR beta, cDNA was produced by 5'RACE template switching with UMIs.

The specimen was PBMCs from blood, collected on the day of vaccination. Receptors originate from a man aged 45 to 65 who received an inactivated influenza vaccine.

This clonotype was picked up many times. CDR3 sequence (DNA): TGTGCCAGCAGCCAAGATCCAGGGGTGGTCACTGAAGCTTTCTTT. It codes for CASSQDPGVVTEAFF. This sequence joins TRBV14 and TRBJ1-1, with a tentative D call TRBD1 (6 bases). The CDR3 is 15 residues long. Between the trimmed V and J ends, which lost 0 bases and 4 bases, there was a span of 12 bases. Looked up from germline, CDR1 is SGHDN and CDR2 is FVKESK.

This clonotype was picked up a small number of times. V gene TRBV27 combines with J gene TRBJ1-1; 8 bases fit TRBD1. Germline CDR1 reads MNHEY; CDR2 reads SMNVEV (reference sequence). V was clipped by 1 base and J by 4 bases; unmatched bases: 2. CDR3 length: 14 amino acids. DNA for the CDR3: TGTGCCAGCAGTTTATACAGGGGGAGCACTGAAGCTTTCTTT. Its protein is CASSLYRGSTEAFF.

The table lists this clonotype with a few counts. This chain uses TRBV2 with TRBJ2-5; a possible D gene is TRBD1 (6 bases). The CDR3 runs 15 residues. Germline CDR1 and CDR2: SNHLY and FYNNEI. Trimming stripped 6 bases from V and 3 bases from J, with 17 bases between. CDR3 sequence (DNA): TGTGCCAGCAGCGCTGGGACAAGGAGCGAAGAGACCCAGTACTTC. It translates to CASSAGTRSEETQYF.

The V and J genes are TRBV20-1 and TRBJ2-1, with TRBD2 identical over 12 bases. Per the germline V gene, CDR1 is DFQATT and CDR2 is SNEGSKA (reference sequence). Unmatched junction bases numbered 15, after V lost 6 bases and J lost 3 bases. The CDR3 sequence is 18 residues long. The CDR3 loop reads CSATYETSGRLFYNEQFF. In nucleotides, the CDR3 is TGCAGTGCAACCTACGAGACTAGCGGGAGATTATTCTACAATGAGCAGTTCTTC.

The J gene is TRBJ2-3, the V gene TRBV20-1, with TRBD1 as a possible D gene (7 bases). Per germline, CDR1 DFQATT and CDR2 SNEGSKA (reference sequence). The CDR3 is 15 amino acids. The CDR3 spells CTPSQGGLSTDTQYF. The CDR3, as DNA: TGCACCCCCTCGCAGGGGGGCTTGAGCACAGATACGCAGTATTTT.